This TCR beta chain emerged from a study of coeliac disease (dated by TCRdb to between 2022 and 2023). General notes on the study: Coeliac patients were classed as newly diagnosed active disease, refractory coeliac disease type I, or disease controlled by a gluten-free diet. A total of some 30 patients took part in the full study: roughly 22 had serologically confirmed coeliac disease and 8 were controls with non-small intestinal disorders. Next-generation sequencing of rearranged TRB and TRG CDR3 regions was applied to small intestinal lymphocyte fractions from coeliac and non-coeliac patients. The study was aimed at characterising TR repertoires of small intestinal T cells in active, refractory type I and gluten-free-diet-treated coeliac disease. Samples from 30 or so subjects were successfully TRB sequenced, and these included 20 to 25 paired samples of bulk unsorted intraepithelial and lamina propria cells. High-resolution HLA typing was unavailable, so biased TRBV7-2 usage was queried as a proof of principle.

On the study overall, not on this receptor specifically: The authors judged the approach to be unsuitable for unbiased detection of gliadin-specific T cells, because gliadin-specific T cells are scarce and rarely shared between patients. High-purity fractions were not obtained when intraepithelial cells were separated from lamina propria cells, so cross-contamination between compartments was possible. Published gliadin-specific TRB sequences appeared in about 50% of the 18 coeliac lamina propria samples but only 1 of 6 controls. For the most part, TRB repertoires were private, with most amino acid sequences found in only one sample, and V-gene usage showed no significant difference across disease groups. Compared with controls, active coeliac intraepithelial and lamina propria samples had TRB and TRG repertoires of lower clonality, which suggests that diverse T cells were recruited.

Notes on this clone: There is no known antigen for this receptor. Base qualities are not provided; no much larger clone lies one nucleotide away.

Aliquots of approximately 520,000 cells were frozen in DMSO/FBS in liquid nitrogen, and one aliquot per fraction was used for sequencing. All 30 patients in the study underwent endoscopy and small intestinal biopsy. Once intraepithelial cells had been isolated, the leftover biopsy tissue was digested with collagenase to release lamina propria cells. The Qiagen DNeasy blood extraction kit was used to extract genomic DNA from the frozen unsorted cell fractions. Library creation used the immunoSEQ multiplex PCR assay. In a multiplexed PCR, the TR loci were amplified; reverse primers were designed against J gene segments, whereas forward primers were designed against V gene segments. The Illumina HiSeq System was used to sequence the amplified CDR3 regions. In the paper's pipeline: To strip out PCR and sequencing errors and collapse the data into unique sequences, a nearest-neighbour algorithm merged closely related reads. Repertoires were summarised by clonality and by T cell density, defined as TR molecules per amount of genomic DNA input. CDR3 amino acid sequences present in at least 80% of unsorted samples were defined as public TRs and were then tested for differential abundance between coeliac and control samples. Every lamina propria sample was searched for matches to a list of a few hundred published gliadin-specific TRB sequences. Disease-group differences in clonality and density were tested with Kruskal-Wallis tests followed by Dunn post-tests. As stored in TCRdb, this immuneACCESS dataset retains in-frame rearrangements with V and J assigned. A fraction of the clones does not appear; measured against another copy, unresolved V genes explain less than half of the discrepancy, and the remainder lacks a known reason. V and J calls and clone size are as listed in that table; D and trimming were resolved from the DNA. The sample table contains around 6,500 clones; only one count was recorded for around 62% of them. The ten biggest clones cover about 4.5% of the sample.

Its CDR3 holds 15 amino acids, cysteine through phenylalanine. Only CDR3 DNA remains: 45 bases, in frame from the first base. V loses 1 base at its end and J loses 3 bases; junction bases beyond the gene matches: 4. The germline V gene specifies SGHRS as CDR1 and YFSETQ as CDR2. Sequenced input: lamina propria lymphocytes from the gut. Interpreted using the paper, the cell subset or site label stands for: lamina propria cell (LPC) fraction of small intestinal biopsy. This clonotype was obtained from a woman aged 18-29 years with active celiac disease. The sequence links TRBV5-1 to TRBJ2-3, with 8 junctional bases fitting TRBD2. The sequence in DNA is TGCGCCAGCAGCTTGTATCGGGAGGGGACAGATACGCAGTATTTT. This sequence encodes CASSLYREGTDTQYF.